This TCR beta chain was sequenced for a study of Ad26.COV2.S vaccination and SARS-CoV-2 variants. The V and J ends lost 3 bases and 4 bases respectively, with 13 bases between them. Germline lookup yields CDR1 KGHSH and CDR2 LQKENI. CDR3 length: 15 residues. Sequencing was performed with immunoSEQ multiplex PCR; in TCRdb, only in-frame clones are kept and a portion is missing. The table includes about 460,000 clones, 89% detected once. This sample's treatment: around 19 received Ad26.COV2.S at low or high dose, single or two shots; 5 received placebo; per-sample allocation not given. The samples date from day 63 after the first vaccine or placebo injection.

The chain uses TRBV18 and TRBJ2-1, with D possibly being TRBD2 (6 bases). This receptor was obtained from a person aged 18-65 years who received the Ad26.COV2.S COVID-19 vaccine or a placebo. The sample here was peripheral blood, taken in a trial of Ad26.COV2.S vaccine versus placebo. For the CDR3, the DNA is TGTGCCAGCTCACCCGTGGGGGGTGGGTACAATGAGCAGTTCTTC. This sequence encodes CASSPVGGGYNEQFF.